The rows below give T cell receptor beta chains drawn from one sample of a study of T-cell reconstitution after alpha-beta-depleted transplantation in children. TCRdb re-analysed the PCR reads in MiXCR, keeping a single row per CDR3 protein. The sample has 750,000 to 950,000 distinct CDR3 sequences; roughly 15% are singletons. The source material was PBMCs, mostly from graft donor cells, sampled 360 days after TCRalphabeta/CD19-depleted stem cell transplant. The receptors originated from a male patient younger than 18 who had a stem cell transplant for acute lymphoblastic leukemia, so the T cells may come from the graft donor. Each CDR3 is given with its conserved first and last residue. Not every row has a clone size; where given, it reads once, few, many or a size class.

. TRBV7-6 17 CASSLAVWGASNTEAFF
many TRBV5-1 15 CASSWGGGSYNEQFF
. TRBV12-3/TRBV12-4 14 CASRGARTNTEAFF
few TRBV6-1 14 CASSRGSEGREAFF
. TRBV5-1 18 CASSLALLAGGATGELFF
. TRBV20-1 15 CSARDPGTPSYEQYF
. TRBV3-1 15 CASSHYRGRDNEQFF
few TRBV28 18 CASSPRYLTSGSYNEQFF
few TRBV20-1 15 CSAPPAPLAKNIQYF
. TRBV21-1 15 CASSPEGRGQETQYF
. TRBV7-8 15 CASSPTRAGANVLTF
many TRBV29-1 12 CSAGTGSYEQYF
few TRBV24-1 14 CATSDFGSKETQYF
. TRBV5-1 14 CASSSRQGLSEAFF